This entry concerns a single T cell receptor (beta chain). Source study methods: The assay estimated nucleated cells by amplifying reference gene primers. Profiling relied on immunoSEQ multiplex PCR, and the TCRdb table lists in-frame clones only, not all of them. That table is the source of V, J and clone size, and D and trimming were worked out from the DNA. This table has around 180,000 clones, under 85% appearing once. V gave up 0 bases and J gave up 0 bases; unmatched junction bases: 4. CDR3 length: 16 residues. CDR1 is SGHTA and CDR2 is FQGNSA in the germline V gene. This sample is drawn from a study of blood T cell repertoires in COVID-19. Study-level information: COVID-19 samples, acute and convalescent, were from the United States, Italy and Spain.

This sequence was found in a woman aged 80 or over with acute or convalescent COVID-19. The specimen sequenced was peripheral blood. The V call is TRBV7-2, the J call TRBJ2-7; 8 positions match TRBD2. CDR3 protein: CASSLAGGTSSYEQYF. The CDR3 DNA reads TGTGCCAGCAGCTTAGCGGGCGGGACTAGCTCCTACGAGCAGTACTTC.